This T cell receptor beta chain was identified during a study of blood T cell repertoires in COVID-19. Overall study: From T cells, B-cell-depleted T cells, or PBMCs came the material, which was cDNA or gDNA.

Germline loops: CDR1 MNHNY, CDR2 SVGAGI (reference sequence). The CDR3 contains 16 residues. Trimming cost V 3 bases and J 0 bases, with 12 bases left between them. Data came from immunoSEQ multiplex PCR; TCRdb stores just in-frame clones and leaves some out. In the table there are around 250,000 clones, 82% of which are singletons. The V and J genes are TRBV6-6 and TRBJ2-1, with a weak D call TRBD2 (5 bases). The sequenced sample was peripheral blood. This clonotype originated in a woman between 18 and 30 years old with acute or convalescent COVID-19. CDR3 sequence: CASSYSAGYSYNEQFF. The DNA of the CDR3 is TGTGCCAGCAGTTATTCGGCGGGCTACTCCTACAATGAGCAGTTCTTC.